Each of the 17 T cell receptor beta chains below was sequenced from the same sample in a study of CD8+ T cells in alopecia areata. Reverse transcription of extracted RNA yielded cDNA, which provided the sequencing template. This table comes from immunoSEQ multiplex PCR, and its TCRdb copy is limited to in-frame clones, with some not included. Found here are roughly 70,000 clones, 25% to 35% of them singletons; the top ten hold under 15%. Noted treatment: oral pan-JAK inhibitor, 5-10 mg twice daily. The sample here was CD8+ T cells sorted from blood, taken at week 4, from a patient treated with tofacitinib. Source of these receptors: a human donor with alopecia areata.

This clone was picked up a small number of times. The chain carries TRBV29-1 and TRBJ1-1; 7 bases are shared with TRBD1. The CDR3 covers 14 residues. The germline CDR1 and CDR2 sequences are SQVTM and ANQGSEA. After removal of 5 bases from V and 0 bases from J, the junction contained 6 bases not matched to a gene. The CDR3 here is CSVPRDSLNTEAFF. CDR3 DNA: TGCAGCGTTCCCAGGGACAGCTTGAACACTGAAGCTTTCTTT.

Here the CDR3 DNA reads TGCAGCGTTGAAAGAGGGGACCACACTGAAGCTTTCTTT. It encodes CSVERGDHTEAFF. The V gene is TRBV29-1, the J gene TRBJ1-1, with D possibly being TRBD1 (5 bases). Germline V gives CDR1 SQVTM, CDR2 ANQGSEA. This CDR3 contains 13 residues. V lost 2 bases to trimming and J lost 3 bases, with 10 bases between them.

The chain links TRBV7-9 to TRBJ2-1; D gene uncertain. Per germline, CDR1 SEHNR and CDR2 FQNEAQ (reference sequence). The CDR3 has 10 amino acids. Trimming removed 6 bases from V and 7 bases from J, with 4 bases in between. CDR3 bases: TGTGCCAGCAGAGGAAATGAGCAGTTCTTC. It is translated as CASRGNEQFF.

J is TRBJ2-2 and V is TRBV29-1; D remains ambiguous. The germline gives CDR1 SQVTM, CDR2 ANQGSEA. V lost 0 bases and J lost 7, with 6 bases in between. The CDR3 has 12 residues. The CDR3 DNA is TGCAGCGTTGAAGATCGTGTCGGGGAGCTGTTTTTT. Protein: CSVEDRVGELFF.

This clone was counted a few times. The V and J genes are TRBV6-1 and TRBJ1-2; 9 bases are shared with TRBD1. Germline V gene data show CDR1 as MNHNS and CDR2 as SASEGT. CDR3 length: 16 amino acids. Unmatched junction bases numbered 13, after V lost 3 bases and J lost 8 bases. The CDR3 loop is CASSDRDREGFFGYTF. The CDR3, as DNA: TGTGCCAGCAGTGACCGGGACAGGGAAGGGTTTTTCGGCTACACCTTC.

The rearrangement uses TRBV6-6 and TRBJ2-7; the match to TRBD2 covers 11 bases. The ends lost 4 bases at V and 5 bases at J; junction bases unmatched: 7. The CDR3 sequence is 15 residues long. In germline, CDR1 is MNHNY, CDR2 SVGAGI (reference sequence). Here the CDR3 reads CASSLAGGELHEQYF. The CDR3 bases are TGTGCCAGCAGTTTAGCGGGAGGGGAGCTACACGAGCAGTACTTC.

The table lists this clone with a few counts. In DNA form, the CDR3 reads TGTGCCAGCAGAGGGACACTAGCAGATACGCAGTATTTT. Translation: CASRGTLADTQYF. The chain couples TRBV7-9 to TRBJ2-3; a weak D match, TRBD1 (6 bases). Germline-derived CDR1 and CDR2 are SEHNR and FQNEAQ (reference sequence). The V gene lost 6 bases and the J gene lost 4 bases, with 11 bases spanning the gap. The CDR3 runs to 13 residues. The whole variable domain, remainder taken from reference TRBV7-9 and TRBJ2-3, is DTGVSQNPRHKITKRGQNVTFRCDPISEHNRLYWYRQTLGQGPEFLTYFQNEAQLEKSRLLSDRFSAERPKGSFSTLEIQRTEQGDSAMYLCASRGTLADTQYFGPGTRLTVL.

The chain recombines TRBV29-1 with TRBJ2-1; a weak D match, TRBD2 (5 bases). Looked up from germline, CDR1 is SQVTM and CDR2 is ANQGSEA. The CDR3 loop spans 13 amino acids. V was cut by 5 bases and J by 6 bases, with 14 bases left in between. This chain's CDR3 is CSVPRAGLNEQFF. CDR3 nucleotide sequence: TGCAGCGTTCCGAGGGCGGGCCTCAATGAGCAGTTCTTC.

V usage is TRBV7-3 and J usage is TRBJ2-7, with D unclear. Trimming removed 5 bases from V and 6 bases from J, with 11 bases in between. Germline-derived CDR1 and CDR2 are SGHTA and FQGTGA. This CDR3 has 12 residues. CDR3 loop: CASSRVGGEQYF. In DNA form, the CDR3 reads TGTGCCAGCAGCCGCGTCGGCGGCGAGCAGTACTTC.

The gene calls are TRBV29-1 and TRBJ1-3, with no clear D. The length of the CDR3 is 12 residues. Germline V gene sequence: CDR1 SQVTM, CDR2 ANQGSEA. Trimming took 7 bases from V and 4 from J, leaving 11 bases between them. Here the CDR3 reads CSARATGNTIYF. The CDR3 DNA reads as TGCAGCGCCAGAGCTACCGGAAACACCATATATTTT.

This chain's CDR3 is CASSLGGLSNQPQHF. In DNA form, the CDR3 reads TGTGCCAGCAGCTTAGGGGGGCTTAGCAATCAGCCCCAGCATTTT. The J gene is TRBJ1-5, the V gene TRBV11-2, with D possibly being TRBD1 (6 bases). V dropped 1 base and J dropped 0 bases, with 7 bases sitting between them. The CDR3 totals 15 residues. Germline CDR1 is SGHAT and CDR2 is FQNNGV.

The CDR3 bases are TGTGCCAGCAGCCATGTACAGGACTCTAACTATGGCTACACCTTC. This gives the protein CASSHVQDSNYGYTF. This sequence joins TRBV14 and TRBJ1-2, with TRBD1 as a possible D gene (5 bases). Trimming shortened V by 3 bases and J by 0 bases, and 11 bases separated the two germline ends. The CDR3 extends over 15 amino acids. Germline CDR1 reads SGHDN; CDR2 reads FVKESK.

V gene TRBV5-4 combines with J gene TRBJ2-5, with D hard to call. The V gene's germline CDR1 is SGHNT and CDR2 YYREEE (reference sequence). CDR3 length: 11 residues. With 2 bases removed from V and 4 bases from J, the gap between germline ends came to 3 bases. The CDR3 sequence is CASSFGETQYF. CDR3 DNA: TGTGCCAGCAGCTTCGGAGAGACCCAGTACTTC. Full variable domain (outside the CDR3, taken from reference TRBV5-4 and TRBJ2-5): ETGVTQSPTHLIKTRGQQVTLRCSSQSGHNTVSWYQQALGQGPQFIFQYYREEENGRGNFPPRFSGLQFPNYSSELNVNALELDDSALYLCASSFGETQYFGPGTRLLVL.

The chain employs TRBV29-1 and TRBJ2-2, with 7 bases identical to TRBD2. The CDR3 length is 15 residues. Trimming took 4 bases from V and 3 from J; bases not matched to a gene: 8. The germline CDR1 and CDR2 sequences are SQVTM and ANQGSEA. The CDR3 here is CSVGWGGSDTGELFF. CDR3 DNA sequence: TGCAGCGTTGGATGGGGCGGGAGTGACACCGGGGAGCTGTTTTTT.

This clone was seen only a few times. The chain is built from TRBV7-9 and TRBJ1-1; no definite D call. Germline loops: CDR1 SEHNR, CDR2 FQNEAQ (reference sequence). The CDR3 is 15 residues long. V was trimmed by 0 bases and J by 7 bases, leaving 15 bases between them. The CDR3 region has the DNA TGTGCCAGCAGCTTAGCTCCCCCCGGGTCAGTTGAAGCTTTCTTT. This gives the protein CASSLAPPGSVEAFF.

The gene calls are TRBV9 and TRBJ2-3, with 7 bases identical to TRBD2. This CDR3 region has 16 residues. V was pared by 4 bases and J by 2 bases, with 10 bases of the junction left unmatched. Per germline, CDR1 SGDLS and CDR2 YYNGEE. CDR3 region: CASSPPREDHTDTQYF. The DNA for the CDR3 is TGTGCCAGCAGCCCCCCACGGGAGGACCACACAGATACGCAGTATTTT.

CDR3 region: CASTGQYEETQYF. In nucleotides, the CDR3 is TGTGCCAGCACCGGACAGTACGAAGAGACCCAGTACTTC. The chain is built from TRBV25-1 and TRBJ2-5; D is perhaps TRBD1 (6 bases). This CDR3 has 13 residues. With 7 bases removed from V and 3 bases from J, the gap between germline ends came to 12 bases. In germline, CDR1 is MGHDK, CDR2 SYGVNS.